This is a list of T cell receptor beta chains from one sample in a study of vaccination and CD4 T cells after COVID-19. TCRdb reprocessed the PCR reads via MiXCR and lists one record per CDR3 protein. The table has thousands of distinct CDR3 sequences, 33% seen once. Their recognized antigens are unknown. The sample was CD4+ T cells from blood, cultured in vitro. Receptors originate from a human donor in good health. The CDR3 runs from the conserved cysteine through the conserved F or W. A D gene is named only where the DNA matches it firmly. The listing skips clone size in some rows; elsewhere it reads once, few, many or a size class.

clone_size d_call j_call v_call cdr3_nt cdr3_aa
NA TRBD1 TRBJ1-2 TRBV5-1 TGCGCCAGCAGCACCACCGGGACAGGGGGCTCTGGGAACTATGGCTACACCTTC CASSTTGTGGSGNYGYTF
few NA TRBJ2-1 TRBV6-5 TGTGCCAGCAGTTACTCGAGACTCCAAAATGAGCAGTTCTTC CASSYSRLQNEQFF
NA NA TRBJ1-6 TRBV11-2 TGTGCCAGCAGCTTAGGGATGACAGTTGGGGCCCTCCACTTT CASSLGMTVGALHF
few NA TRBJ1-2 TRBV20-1 TGCAGTGCTAGAGATTTTTCTGGCTACACCTTC CSARDFSGYTF
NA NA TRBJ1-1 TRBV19 TGTGCCAGTGCGACAGTGCGGGGCACTGAAGCTTTCTTT CASATVRGTEAFF
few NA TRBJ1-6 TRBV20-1 TGCAGTGCTAGAGATAGGCGTCAAGGGGATTCACCCCTCCACTTT CSARDRRQGDSPLHF
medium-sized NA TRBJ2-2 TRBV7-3 TGTGCCAGCAGCTTAGCTGCCACCGGGGAGCTGTTTTTT CASSLAATGELFF
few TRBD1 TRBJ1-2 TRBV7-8 TGTGCCAGCAGCCTTGGACAGGTTCATGGCTACACCTTC CASSLGQVHGYTF
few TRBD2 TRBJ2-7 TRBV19 TGTGCCAGTAGTATGGTGCGGGAGGGCCTTGGAAGGACCTACGAGCAGTACTTC CASSMVREGLGRTYEQYF
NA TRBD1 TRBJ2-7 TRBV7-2 TGTGCCAGCAGCTTCCTACAGGGGCGCACCTACGAGCAGTACTTC CASSFLQGRTYEQYF
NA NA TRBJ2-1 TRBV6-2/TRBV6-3 TGTGCCAGCAGACTAGGGACAACAAGCTCCTGCAATGAGCAGTTCTTC CASRLGTTSSCNEQFF
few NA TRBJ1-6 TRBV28 TGTGCCACCACCGGGCCCTATAATTCACCCCTCCACTTT CATTGPYNSPLHF
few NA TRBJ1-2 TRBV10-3 TGTGCCATCACGGAAAAGGGAAACTATGGCTACACCTTC CAITEKGNYGYTF
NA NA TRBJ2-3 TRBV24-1 TGTGCCACCAGTGACAGCCTCACTAGCACAGATACGCAGTATTTT CATSDSLTSTDTQYF
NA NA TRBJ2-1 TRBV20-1 TGCAGTGCGGGGCCCTCCCATTCGAGGAATGAGCAGTTCTTC CSAGPSHSRNEQFF
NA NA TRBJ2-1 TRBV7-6 TGTGCCAGCAGCTCCCGCGTAGGGACACCCCTCTTC CASSSRVGTPLF
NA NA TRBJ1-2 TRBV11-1 TGTGCCAGCAGCCCGGGGTCCGACTATGGCTACACCTTC CASSPGSDYGYTF
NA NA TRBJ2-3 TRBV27 TGTGCCATCGCGGACTGGACCGGCACAGATACGCAGTATTTT CAIADWTGTDTQYF
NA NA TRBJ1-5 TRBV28 TGTGCCATCAAGGACGGGGGCAATCAGCCCCAGCATTTT CAIKDGGNQPQHF
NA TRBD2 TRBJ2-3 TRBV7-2 TGTGCCAGCAGGCTATCTAGCGGGGGCGGTGATACGCAGTATTTT CASRLSSGGGDTQYF
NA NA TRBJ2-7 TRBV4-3 TGCGCCAGCAGCCAACGTAGGGAAACCTACGAGCAGTACTTC CASSQRRETYEQYF
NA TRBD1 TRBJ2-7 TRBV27 TGTGCCAGCAGAACATGGACAGGGTTAATTTACGAGCAGTACTTC CASRTWTGLIYEQYF
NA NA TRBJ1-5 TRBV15 TGTGCCACCAGCAGAGACCCTCTCACGAATCAGCCCCAGCATTTT CATSRDPLTNQPQHF
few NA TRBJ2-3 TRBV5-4 TGTGCCAGCAGCTTGGGGAGTGGAGATACGCAGTATTTT CASSLGSGDTQYF
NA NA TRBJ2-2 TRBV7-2 TGTGCCAGCAGTTATGGAGGGGTCACCGGGGAGCTGTTTTTT CASSYGGVTGELFF
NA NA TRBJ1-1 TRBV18 TGTGCCAGCTCACGTAACAGGGTCCCGAACACTGAAGCTTTCTTT CASSRNRVPNTEAFF
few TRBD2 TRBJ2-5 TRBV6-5 TGTGCCAGCAGTTACTCGTTCGGACTAGCGGGGGAAGAGACCCAGTACTTC CASSYSFGLAGEETQYF
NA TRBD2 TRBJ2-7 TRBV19 TGTGCCAGTACCCAAGCGGGAGGGCCGAACGAGCAGTACTTC CASTQAGGPNEQYF
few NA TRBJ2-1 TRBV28 TGTGCCAGCAGTTCATCGCCGCGCTCCTACAATGAGCAGTTCTTC CASSSSPRSYNEQFF
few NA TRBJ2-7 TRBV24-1 TGTGCCACCAGTGACCCGGGCGGGGCCTACGAGCAGTACTTC CATSDPGGAYEQYF
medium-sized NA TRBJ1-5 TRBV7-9 TGTGCCAGCAGCTCCGGGGTGAACAGCCTGATAGCCCAGCATTTT CASSSGVNSLIAQHF
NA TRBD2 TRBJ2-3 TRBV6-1 TGTGCCAGCAGCGGGGGAGGGAGGACAGATACGCAGTATTTT CASSGGGRTDTQYF
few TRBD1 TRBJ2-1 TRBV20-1 TGCAGTGCTAGCCCCGGGACAGGGGAGTCCTACAATGAGCAGTTCTTC CSASPGTGESYNEQFF
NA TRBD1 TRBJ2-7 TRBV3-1 TGTGCCAGCAGCCATCTATCCGGGACAGGGGTGGAGGAGCAGTACTTC CASSHLSGTGVEEQYF
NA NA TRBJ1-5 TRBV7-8 TGTGCCAGCAGGACCGGACAGCCGGGTCAGCCCCAGCATTTT CASRTGQPGQPQHF
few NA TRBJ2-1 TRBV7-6 TGTGCCAGCAGCCGGGTTCGATACAATGAGCAGTTCTTC CASSRVRYNEQFF
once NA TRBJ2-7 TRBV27 TGTGCCAGCAGATTAGGAGCAGAGTACTACGAGCAGTACTTC CASRLGAEYYEQYF
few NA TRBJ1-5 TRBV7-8 TGTGCCAGCAGCGTTACAACCGGGACTTTAAATCAGCCCCAGCATTTT CASSVTTGTLNQPQHF
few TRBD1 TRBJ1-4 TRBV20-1 TGCAGTGCTACCATGGCCGGGACAGGGTGGAATGAAAAACTGTTTTTT CSATMAGTGWNEKLFF
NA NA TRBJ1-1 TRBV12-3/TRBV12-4 TGTGCCAGCAGTGAAGCTTTCTTT CASSEAFF
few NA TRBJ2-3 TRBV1 TGCACCAGCAGCCAAGTTTACAGCGGGCCCGGCACAGATACGCAGTATTTT CTSSQVYSGPGTDTQYF
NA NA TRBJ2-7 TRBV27 TGTGCCAGCAGTCCAATCTTCAGGGTTGTCAGCTACGAGCAGTACTTC CASSPIFRVVSYEQYF
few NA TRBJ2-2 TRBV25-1 TGTGCCAGCAGTGAAAATGCGAACACCGGGGAGCTGTTTTTT CASSENANTGELFF
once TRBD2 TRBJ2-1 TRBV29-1 TGCAGCGTGGGGACTAGCGGGACCAACAATGAGCAGTTCTTC CSVGTSGTNNEQFF
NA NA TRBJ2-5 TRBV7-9 TGTGCCAGCAGCTTAGTAGAGACCCAGTACTTC CASSLVETQYF